This entry lists 18 T cell receptor beta chains sequenced from one sample in a study of Ad26.COV2.S vaccination and SARS-CoV-2 variants. Profiling relied on immunoSEQ multiplex PCR, and the TCRdb table lists in-frame clones only, not all of them. In the table there are about 350,000 clones, around 90% of which are singletons. Treatment in this sample: about 20 received Ad26.COV2.S at low or high dose, single or two shots; five or six received placebo; per-sample allocation not given. Sampling took place 63 days after the first vaccine or placebo injection. This specimen was peripheral blood, taken in a trial of Ad26.COV2.S vaccine versus placebo. The origin of the receptors is a person between 18 and 65 years old who received the Ad26.COV2.S COVID-19 vaccine or a placebo.

This clone was seen only once. The rearrangement joins TRBV7-8 to TRBJ2-4; 7 bases match TRBD1. The CDR3 length is 13 residues. The germline V gene encodes CDR1 SGHVS and CDR2 FQNEAQ. With 5 bases clipped from V and 5 bases from J, the junction kept 3 bases outside the gene matches. The CDR3 sequence: CASSPGQQNIQYF. The CDR3 coding sequence is TGTGCCAGCAGCCCGGGACAGCAAAACATTCAGTACTTC.

J is TRBJ2-3 and V is TRBV7-2; the D gene could be TRBD1 or TRBD2 (7 bases each). CDR3 length equals 13 residues. CDR1 and CDR2 (germline): SGHTA, FQGNSA. The germline V and J ends were trimmed by 5 bases and 14 bases, with 20 bases remaining between them. The DNA of the CDR3 is TGTGCCAGCAGCGAAAACAGGGGAGGGCCCCCGTATTTT. Translation gives CASSENRGGPPYF. The full variable domain, in which reference TRBV7-2 and TRBJ2-3 provide the parts outside the CDR3, is GAGVSQSPSNKVTEKGKDVELRCDPISGHTALYWYRQSLGQGLEFLIYFQGNSAPDKSGLPSDRFSAERTGGSVSTLTIQRTQQEDSAVYLCASSENRGGPPYFGPGTRLTVL.

This clone was counted between two and nine times. The germline gene is not matched at one end of the junction; a read error may be the cause. For the CDR3, the DNA is TGTGCCAGCACCTTGGAAGAGGGAAGGTTTCACAATGAGCAGTTCTTC. The encoded protein is CASTLEEGRFHNEQFF. The rearrangement uses TRBV5-6 and TRBJ2-1, with D possibly being TRBD2 (5 bases). CDR3 length: 16 amino acids. Germline V gene sequence: CDR1 SGHDT, CDR2 YYEEEE.

CDR3 coding DNA: TGTGCCAGCAGCCCGACAGGGGGGTACAATGAGCAGTTCTTC. It translates to CASSPTGGYNEQFF. This rearrangement joins TRBV5-6 to TRBJ2-1; the match to TRBD1 covers 9 bases. The junction had 3 bases not matched to a gene; V was cut back by 4 bases and J by 4 bases. The CDR3 length is 14 residues. Germline V lookup: CDR1 SGHDT, CDR2 YYEEEE.

The gene calls are TRBV11-2 and TRBJ2-2; D may be TRBD1 (6 bases). The germline V and J ends were trimmed by 7 bases and 6 bases, with 9 bases remaining between them. Germline loops: CDR1 SGHAT, CDR2 FQNNGV. This CDR3 is built from 12 residues. The CDR3 bases are TGTGCCAGCACCAAGGGGGCCGGGGAGCTGTTTTTT. Translated: CASTKGAGELFF.

The V call is TRBV28, the J call TRBJ2-1; maybe TRBD2 (6 bases). The CDR3 spans 12 residues. The V and J ends lost 5 bases and 15 bases respectively, with 17 bases between them. Germline CDR1 is MDHEN and CDR2 is SYDVKM. The CDR3: CASSPPGRDGFF. CDR3 bases: TGTGCCAGCAGTCCCCCTGGGCGGGATGGGTTCTTC.

The CDR3 DNA follows: TGTGCCTGGAGTCAGGGTAGCTCCTACAATGAGCAGTTCTTC. Its protein is CAWSQGSSYNEQFF. The V and J genes are TRBV30 and TRBJ2-1; D perhaps matches TRBD1 (5 bases). Germline assignment: CDR1 GTSNPN and CDR2 SVGIG (reference sequence). CDR3 length: 14 amino acids. The V end lost 2 bases, the J end lost 0 bases, and 8 bases lay between the germline ends. The full variable domain, rest sourced from reference TRBV30 and TRBJ2-1, is SQTIHQWPATLVQPVGSPLSLECTVEGTSNPNLYWYRQAAGRGLQLLFYSVGIGQISSEVPQNLSASRPQDRQFILSSKKLLLSDSGFYLCAWSQGSSYNEQFFGPGTRLTVL.

The J gene is TRBJ1-4, the V gene TRBV2; D ambiguous. CDR1 is SNHLY and CDR2 is FYNNEI in the germline V gene. The CDR3 totals 14 residues. Trimming removed 3 bases from V and 0 bases from J, with 5 bases in between. CDR3 DNA sequence: TGTGCCAGCAGTGAGAGAACAACTAATGAAAAACTGTTTTTT. Translation gives CASSERTTNEKLFF. Using reference TRBV2 and TRBJ1-4 for the parts outside the CDR3, the full variable domain is EPEVTQTPSHQVTQMGQEVILRCVPISNHLYFYWYRQILGQKVEFLVSFYNNEISEKSEIFDDQFSVERPDGSNFTLKIRSTKLEDSAMYFCASSERTTNEKLFFGSGTQLSVL.

V is TRBV6-4 and J is TRBJ2-3; TRBD2 agrees at 8 bases. This CDR3 region has 15 residues. CDR1 MRHNA and CDR2 SNTAGT come from the germline V gene. Germline trimming cut 4 bases from V and 4 bases from J; bases unmatched to any gene: 7. The CDR3 loop reads CASSVSGSSADTQYF. The CDR3 DNA is TGTGCCAGCAGTGTAAGCGGGAGTTCGGCAGATACGCAGTATTTT.

The chain couples TRBV25-1 to TRBJ1-1, with no clear D. The CDR3 runs 13 residues. V was pared by 4 bases and J by 2 bases, with 8 bases between. Germline CDR1 and CDR2: MGHDK and SYGVNS. CDR3 nucleotides: TGTGCCAGCAGTGCGGCACAAAACACTGAAGCTTTCTTT. Protein sequence: CASSAAQNTEAFF.

This rearrangement joins TRBV15 to TRBJ2-1, with 8 positions matching TRBD2. The V gene's germline CDR1 is LNHNV and CDR2 YYDKDF (reference sequence). This CDR3 has 16 residues. With V trimmed by 3 bases and J by 4 bases, 8 bases remained unmatched. CDR3 sequence reads: CATSSGRGILYNEQFF. The CDR3 DNA is TGTGCCACCAGCAGCGGGAGGGGTATCCTTTACAATGAGCAGTTCTTC.

This chain joins TRBV7-2 and TRBJ2-7; TRBD1 matches 10 bases. The CDR3 runs to 13 residues. CDR1 SGHTA and CDR2 FQGNSA come from the germline V gene. V lost 8 bases to trimming and J lost 1 base; unmatched junction nucleotides: 2. The CDR3 sequence is CASRDRGSYEQYF. CDR3 nucleotides: TGTGCCAGCCGGGACAGGGGATCCTACGAGCAGTACTTC.

The J gene is TRBJ1-2, the V gene TRBV5-6; 7 bases line up with TRBD1. The CDR3 runs 14 residues. Germline V gives CDR1 SGHDT, CDR2 YYEEEE. V lost 0 bases, J lost 9 bases, and 8 bases stayed unmatched. The CDR3 DNA reads TGTGCCAGCAGCTTGGGAACAGGGGCGGACAGCTACACCTTC. As protein: CASSLGTGADSYTF.

The chain carries TRBV7-9 and TRBJ2-7, with D maybe TRBD1 (5 bases). V lost 1 base and J lost 0, with 13 bases in between. In germline, CDR1 is SEHNR, CDR2 FQNEAQ (reference sequence). The CDR3 length is 16 residues. The CDR3 protein is CASSLGVGPDSYEQYF. The CDR3 DNA is TGTGCCAGCAGCTTAGGGGTGGGGCCCGACTCCTACGAGCAGTACTTC.

V is TRBV11-3 and J is TRBJ2-1; TRBD2 might be the D (5 bases). CDR3 size: 14 residues. Germline V CDR1 and CDR2: SGHNT, YENEEA. The germline V and J ends were trimmed by 1 base and 8 bases, with 12 bases remaining between them. This CDR3 reads CASSLVGLADEQFF. CDR3 sequence (DNA): TGTGCCAGCAGCTTAGTAGGGCTAGCCGATGAGCAGTTCTTC.

The rearrangement uses TRBV5-5 and TRBJ2-2; D is unresolved. The CDR3 consists of 16 residues. Germline assignment: CDR1 SGHKS and CDR2 YYEKEE (reference sequence). The V and J ends lost 2 bases and 1 base respectively, with 12 bases between them. CDR3 amino acids: CASSFEQPMNTGELFF. The DNA for the CDR3 is TGTGCCAGCAGCTTTGAACAGCCCATGAACACCGGGGAGCTGTTTTTT.

Only one count was recorded for this clone. This chain links TRBV2 with TRBJ1-5, with a possible D match to TRBD1 (6 bases). The ends were cut back, 5 bases at V and 11 bases at J, with 13 bases in the middle. Germline CDR1 and CDR2: SNHLY and FYNNEI. The CDR3 runs 12 residues. The DNA of the CDR3 is TGTGCCAGCAGTAAAGACAGGCCGTCCCAGCATTTT. Encoded protein: CASSKDRPSQHF.

The chain uses TRBV4-2 and TRBJ2-5; D assignment may be TRBD1 or TRBD2 (6 bases each). The germline V gene has CDR1 LGHNA and CDR2 YNFKEQ. The CDR3 is 15 amino acids. The germline V and J ends were trimmed by 1 base and 4 bases, with 13 bases remaining between them. CDR3 loop: CASSQGTGAGETQYF. The CDR3 coding sequence is TGTGCCAGCAGCCAAGGGACGGGGGCTGGAGAGACCCAGTACTTC.